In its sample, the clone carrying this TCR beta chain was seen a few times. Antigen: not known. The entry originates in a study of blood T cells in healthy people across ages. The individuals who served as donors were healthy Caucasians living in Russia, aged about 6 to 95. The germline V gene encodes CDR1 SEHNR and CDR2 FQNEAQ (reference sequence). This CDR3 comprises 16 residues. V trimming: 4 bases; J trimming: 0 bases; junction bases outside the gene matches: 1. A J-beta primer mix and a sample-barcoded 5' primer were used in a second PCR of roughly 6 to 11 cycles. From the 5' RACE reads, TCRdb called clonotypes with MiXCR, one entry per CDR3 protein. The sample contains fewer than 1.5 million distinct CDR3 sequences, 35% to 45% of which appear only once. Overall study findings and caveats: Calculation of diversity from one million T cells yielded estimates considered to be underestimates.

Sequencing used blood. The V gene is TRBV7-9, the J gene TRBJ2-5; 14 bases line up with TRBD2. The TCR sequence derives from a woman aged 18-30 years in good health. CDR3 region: CASSSTSGRDQETQYF. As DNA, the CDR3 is TGTGCCAGCAGCTCGACTAGCGGGAGGGACCAAGAGACCCAGTACTTC.